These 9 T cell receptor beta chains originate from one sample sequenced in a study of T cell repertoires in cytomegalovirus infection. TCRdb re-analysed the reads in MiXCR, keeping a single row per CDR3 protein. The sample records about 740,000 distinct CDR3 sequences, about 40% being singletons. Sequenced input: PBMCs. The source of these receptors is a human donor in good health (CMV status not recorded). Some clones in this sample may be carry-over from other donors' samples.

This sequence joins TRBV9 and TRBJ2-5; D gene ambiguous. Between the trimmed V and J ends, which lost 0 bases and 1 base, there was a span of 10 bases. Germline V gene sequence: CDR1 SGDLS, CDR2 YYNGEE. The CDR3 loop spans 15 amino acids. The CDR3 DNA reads TGTGCCAGCAGCGTAGCTGGAGCGACCCAAGAGACCCAGTACTTC. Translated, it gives CASSVAGATQETQYF.

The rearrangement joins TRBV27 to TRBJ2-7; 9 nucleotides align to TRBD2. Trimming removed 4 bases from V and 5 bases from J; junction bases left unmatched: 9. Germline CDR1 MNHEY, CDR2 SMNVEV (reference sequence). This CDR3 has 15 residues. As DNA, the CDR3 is TGTGCCAGCAGTTCAAACAGCGGGAGGCCCCACGAGCAGTACTTC. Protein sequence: CASSSNSGRPHEQYF.

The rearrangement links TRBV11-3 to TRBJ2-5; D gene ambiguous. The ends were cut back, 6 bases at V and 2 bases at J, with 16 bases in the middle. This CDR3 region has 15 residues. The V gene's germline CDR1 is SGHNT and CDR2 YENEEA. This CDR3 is CASSANPGPQETQYF. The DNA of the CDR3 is TGTGCCAGCAGTGCCAACCCGGGCCCGCAAGAGACCCAGTACTTC.

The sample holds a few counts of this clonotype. CDR3: CSARQEYEQYF. The CDR3 DNA sequence: TGCAGTGCTAGACAGGAGTACGAGCAGTACTTC. The rearrangement joins TRBV20-1 to TRBJ2-7, with no clear D. V lost 2 bases to trimming and J lost 4 bases, with 6 bases between them. The CDR3 loop spans 11 amino acids. Germline CDR1 reads DFQATT; CDR2 reads SNEGSKA (reference sequence).

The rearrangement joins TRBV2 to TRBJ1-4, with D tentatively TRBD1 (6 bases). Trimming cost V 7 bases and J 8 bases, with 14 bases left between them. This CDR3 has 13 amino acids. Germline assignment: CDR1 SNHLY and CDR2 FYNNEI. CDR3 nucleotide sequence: TGTGCCAGCATAAGGGACATCGGGGAAAAACTGTTTTTT. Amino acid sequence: CASIRDIGEKLFF.

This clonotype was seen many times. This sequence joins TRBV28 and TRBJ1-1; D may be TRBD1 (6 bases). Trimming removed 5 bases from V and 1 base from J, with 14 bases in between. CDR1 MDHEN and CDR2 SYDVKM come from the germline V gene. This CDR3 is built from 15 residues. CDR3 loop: CASSPPLGQNTEAFF. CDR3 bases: TGTGCCAGCAGTCCCCCTTTGGGACAGAACACTGAAGCTTTCTTT.

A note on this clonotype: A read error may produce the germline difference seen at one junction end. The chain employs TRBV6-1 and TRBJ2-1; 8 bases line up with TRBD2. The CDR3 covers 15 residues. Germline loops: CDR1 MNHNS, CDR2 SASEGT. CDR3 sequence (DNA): TGTGCCAGCAGGCGAGCGGGAGTCTCCGACAATGAGCAGTTCTTC. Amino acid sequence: CASRRAGVSDNEQFF.

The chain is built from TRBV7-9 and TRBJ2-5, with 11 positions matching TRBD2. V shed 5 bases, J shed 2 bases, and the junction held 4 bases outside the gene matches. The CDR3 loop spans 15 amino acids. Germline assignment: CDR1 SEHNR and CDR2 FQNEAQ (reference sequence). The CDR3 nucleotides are TGTGCCAGCAGCGAAGGGACTAGCGGACAAGAGACCCAGTACTTC. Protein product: CASSEGTSGQETQYF.

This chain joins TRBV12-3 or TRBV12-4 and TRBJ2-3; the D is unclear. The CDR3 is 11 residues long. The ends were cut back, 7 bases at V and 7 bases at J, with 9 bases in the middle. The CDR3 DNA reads TGTGCCAGCACCCACCGAAATACGCAGTATTTT. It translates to CASTHRNTQYF.